The source of this TCR beta chain is a study of T cell responses to AZD1222 COVID-19 vaccine. General study findings and limits: Clonal diversity was possibly underestimated, and white British individuals and females predominated among donors. Along spike, vaccine-associated CD4 TCRs were found throughout, with dominance at 160-218 and 743-854. Two AZD1222 administrations were followed by greater Spike-specific TCR breadth and depth.

CDR1 and CDR2 from the germline V gene are ENHRY and SYGVKD. This CDR3 region has 15 residues. J lost 2 bases, V lost 6 bases, and 4 bases had no gene match. Regarding this clone: Its antigen is currently unknown.

Libraries were prepared by immunoSEQ multiplex PCR; TCRdb keeps only in-frame clonotypes and omits some of them. The table records 86,000 or so clones, 86% of them present only once. The V call is TRBV10-3, the J call TRBJ2-6, with 7 bases lining up with TRBD1. The input for sequencing was peripheral blood, taken 28 days after the second AZD1222 dose. This clonotype originated in an adult who received the AZD1222 COVID-19 vaccine. CDR3 DNA sequence: TGTGCCATCAGCAAGACAGGGACTGGGGCCAACGTCCTGACTTTC. Translation: CAISKTGTGANVLTF.